The 14 T cell receptor beta chains given below trace back to one sample, sequenced in a study of T cells in tumors after PD-1 blockade. Assay: immunoSEQ multiplex PCR; the TCRdb copy retains only in-frame clones and omits some. The sample lists roughly 4,000 clones, about two thirds occurring once. Sequences were derived from tumor tissue, sampled before anti-PD-1 treatment. The receptor set was obtained from a human donor with basal cell carcinoma.

The chain couples TRBV4-1 to TRBJ1-2; the D gene is possibly TRBD1 (6 bases). From germline, CDR1 is MGHRA and CDR2 YSYEKL. The CDR3 contains 14 residues. Between the trimmed V and J ends, which lost 3 bases and 1 base, there was a span of 9 bases. CDR3 coding DNA: TGCGCCAGCAGCCAGGAGGACAGTAACTATGGCTACACCTTC. It specifies CASSQEDSNYGYTF.

V and J are TRBV28 and TRBJ2-7, with a tentative D call TRBD2 (6 bases). V was cut by 3 bases and J by 1 base, with 13 bases left in between. The CDR3 sequence is 15 residues long. Looked up from germline, CDR1 is MDHEN and CDR2 is SYDVKM. The CDR3 DNA sequence: TGTGCCAGCAGTTTTTCGGGGGACGCGTCCTACGAGCAGTACTTC. Translating it yields CASSFSGDASYEQYF.

The chain carries TRBV6-5 and TRBJ1-1; 8 nucleotides align to TRBD1. Germline CDR1 MNHEY, CDR2 SVGAGI. V was pared by 6 bases and J by 1 base, with 7 bases of the junction left unmatched. The CDR3 consists of 15 residues. The CDR3 coding sequence is TGTGCCAGCAGCGATGCTGGACAGGGGAACACTGAAGCTTTCTTT. Amino acids: CASSDAGQGNTEAFF.

This clone was found once. V gene TRBV9 combines with J gene TRBJ2-2; 8 positions match TRBD2. The CDR3 is 17 residues long. The V gene end was trimmed by 0 bases and the J gene end by 5 bases; junction bases not matched to a gene: 9. CDR1 and CDR2 from the germline V gene are SGDLS and YYNGEE. For the CDR3, the DNA is TGTGCCAGCAGCGTAGGTAGCGGGGTATCGCGAACCGGGGAGCTGTTTTTT. Its protein product is CASSVGSGVSRTGELFF.

The chain uses TRBV5-5 and TRBJ1-2, with D possibly being TRBD1 (6 bases). This CDR3 contains 16 residues. Germline V CDR1 and CDR2: SGHKS, YYEKEE (reference sequence). V lost 4 bases and J 7 bases, leaving 23 bases between the germline ends. The CDR3 DNA reads as TGTGCCAGCAGCCCCGATCCCCCGGGGGCCTACGGTGGCTACACCTTC. This gives the protein CASSPDPPGAYGGYTF.

This chain links TRBV9 with TRBJ2-7; 9 nucleotides agree with TRBD2. Germline CDR1 and CDR2: SGDLS and YYNGEE. The J segment lost 6 bases and the V segment lost 0 bases, leaving 13 bases of the junction unmatched. The length of the CDR3 is 17 residues. Written as DNA, the CDR3 is TGTGCCAGCAGCGTAGACCCTCCTAGCGGGAATCTACCCGAGCAGTACTTC. Translation: CASSVDPPSGNLPEQYF. The whole variable domain, filled in from reference TRBV9 and TRBJ2-7, reads DSGVTQTPKHLITATGQRVTLRCSPRSGDLSVYWYQQSLDQGLQFLIQYYNGEERAKGNILERFSAQQFPDLHSELNLSSLELGDSALYFCASSVDPPSGNLPEQYFGPGTRLTVT.

Concerning this clone: The germline gene is not matched at one end of the junction; a read error may be the cause. The chain has TRBV3-1 (or the pseudogene TRBV3-2) and TRBJ1-1; 8 bases agree with TRBD1. Germline V gene sequence: CDR1 LGHDT, CDR2 YNNKEL (reference sequence). The CDR3 loop spans 17 amino acids. In nucleotides, the CDR3 is TGTGCCGGCAGCCAAGATCGGACAGGGAAAGCGAACACTGAAGCTTTCTTT. This encodes CAGSQDRTGKANTEAFF.

This chain links TRBV7-9 with TRBJ1-2, with D uncertain. Trimming shortened V by 1 base and J by 6 bases, and 12 bases separated the two germline ends. Germline lookup yields CDR1 SEHNR and CDR2 FQNEAQ (reference sequence). The CDR3 sequence is 14 residues long. CDR3 protein: CASSLDSAINGYTF. The CDR3 DNA follows: TGTGCCAGCAGCTTAGATTCGGCGATAAATGGCTACACCTTC.

Comment on this clone: Other nucleotide sequences in the sample specify the same CDR3. The CDR3 region is CASSYSGSTDTQYF. The DNA for the CDR3 is TGTGCCAGCAGTTACTCTGGTAGCACAGATACGCAGTATTTT. V usage is TRBV6-5 and J usage is TRBJ2-3; no clear D. The CDR3 is 14 residues long. The germline V and J ends were trimmed by 0 bases and 0 bases, with 4 bases remaining between them. The V gene's germline CDR1 is MNHEY and CDR2 SVGAGI.

The chain recombines TRBV27 with TRBJ2-1; 7 bases match TRBD2. The CDR3 loop spans 15 amino acids. The ends lost 0 bases at V and 10 bases at J; junction bases unmatched: 9. The germline gives CDR1 MNHEY, CDR2 SMNVEV (reference sequence). CDR3 DNA: TGTGCCAGCAGTTTATCCCTAGGTGGGAGGGCCGAGCAGTTCTTC. It encodes CASSLSLGGRAEQFF.

This clone was detected only a few times. This chain uses TRBV19 with TRBJ2-5; D is tentatively TRBD1 or TRBD2 (5 bases each). CDR3 length equals 14 residues. V was trimmed by 6 bases and J by 5 bases, leaving 16 bases between them. Germline V gene sequence: CDR1 LNHDA, CDR2 SQIVND (reference sequence). The CDR3 loop reads CASSNGNRQETQYF. The DNA of the CDR3 is TGTGCCAGTAGCAACGGGAATAGACAGGAGACCCAGTACTTC. The variable domain in full, completed from reference TRBV19 and TRBJ2-5, reads DGGITQSPKYLFRKEGQNVTLSCEQNLNHDAMYWYRQDPGQGLRLIYYSQIVNDFQKGDIAEGYSVSREKKESFPLTVTSAQKNPTAFYLCASSNGNRQETQYFGPGTRLLVL.

The V call is TRBV7-2, the J call TRBJ2-1, with 7 bases identical to TRBD2. CDR3 length equals 15 residues. Germline V gene data show CDR1 as SGHTA and CDR2 as FQGNSA. V gave up 0 bases and J gave up 2 bases; unmatched junction bases: 1. The CDR3 reads CASSLASGPYNEQFF. DNA for the CDR3: TGTGCCAGCAGCTTAGCTAGCGGGCCCTACAATGAGCAGTTCTTC.

The chain links TRBV3-1 (or the pseudogene TRBV3-2) to TRBJ1-2; D not certain. V was cut by 4 bases and J by 0 bases, with 12 bases left in between. The length of the CDR3 is 15 residues. From germline, CDR1 is LGHDT and CDR2 YNNKEL (reference sequence). CDR3 residues: CASSPRLSSNYGYTF. Here the CDR3 DNA reads TGTGCCAGCAGCCCCAGACTGTCCTCTAACTATGGCTACACCTTC.

This clone was seen just once. This rearrangement joins TRBV7-2 to TRBJ1-5; tentatively, D is TRBD1 (6 bases). Trimming removed 1 base from V and 6 bases from J, with 7 bases in between. This CDR3 is 13 amino acids long. Germline CDR1 reads SGHTA; CDR2 reads FQGNSA. The CDR3 bases are TGTGCCAGCAGCTTAGGGGGGCCTCAGCCCCAGCATTTT. Residues: CASSLGGPQPQHF. Based on the CDR3 plus reference TRBV7-2 and TRBJ1-5, the full variable domain is GAGVSQSPSNKVTEKGKDVELRCDPISGHTALYWYRQSLGQGLEFLIYFQGNSAPDKSGLPSDRFSAERTGGSVSTLTIQRTQQEDSAVYLCASSLGGPQPQHFGDGTRLSIL.